This TCR beta chain was captured by sequencing in a study of blood T cells in healthy people across ages (dated by TCRdb to about 2015). Broadly, across the study: Template switching captured roughly one uniquely barcoded TCR beta cDNA molecule per two T cells in model experiments. To track age-related changes in TCR beta repertoire diversity, the study relied on deep sequencing normalized with unique cDNA molecular identifiers. The donors were divided into four age groups: young (average around 17 years), middle-aged (roughly 40), aged (around 67) and long-lived (approximately 74). Donors of different ages were randomly distributed across sequencing lanes to avoid experimental bias. Using the same blood draw, the study looked at two additional independent replicas of 1 million unique cDNA reads for two donors, one aged 18 to 30 and the other aged 80 or older. The study at large found these results: Estimates of total diversity based on one million sequenced T cells were regarded as lower bounds and as underestimates. Compared with the aged group, the long-lived group had more naive CD4+ T cells, fewer expanded clones and increased TCR diversity, suggesting age selection. Donor CMV infection status was unknown, potentially confounding age-related changes in expanded clonotypes. Bulk unsorted PBMC profiling prevented conclusive comparison of naive and antigen-experienced compartments. Observed TCR beta diversity correlated strongly with the percentage of naive T cells measured by flow cytometry. Observed TCR beta diversity per million T cells fell roughly linearly with age, and a significant reduction was already apparent by age around 44.

The library came from 5' RACE. A second PCR of roughly 7 to 11 cycles was performed with a sample-barcoded 5' primer and a J-beta primer mix. Each TCR beta cDNA molecule received a unique molecular identifier from a template-switch 5' adaptor carrying 12 random nucleotides. At least 3 million CDR3-containing paired-end reads were obtained from each sample. First-strand cDNA was synthesized from all RNA with the Mint cDNA synthesis kit, primed by a TRBC-specific oligonucleotide. Following uracil-DNA glycosylase treatment, a first 18-cycle PCR with universal primers M1SS and BC2_uni_R was performed on all cDNA. In the authors' own workflow: Normalization of each sample was performed by random selection of 1 million high-quality reads, each carrying a distinct molecular identifier. Reads with shared molecular identifiers were discarded instead of being binned into consensus sequences. MiTCR, with a Q25 quality threshold and the strictest error-elimination algorithm, was used for CDR3 identification, clonotype clustering and error correction. Lower-bound total TCR beta diversity was estimated with a nonparametric unseen species model using Euler transformation. TCRdb redid the processing of the public reads, applying fastp at Q25 and MiXCR, and retained in-frame beta chains. Rows are unified per CDR3 protein, each entry keeping the most common DNA and genes. The V and J calls follow TCRdb's processing rather than the paper's. The sample has 1.8 million or so distinct CDR3 sequences on record, about 39% of them singletons. Roughly 23% of the sample is in the top ten clones.

The germline V gene sets CDR1 to LGHNA and CDR2 to YSLEER. At the junction V is shortened by 2 bases and J by 0 bases, with 16 bases in between. CDR3 length: 17 amino acids, cysteine to phenylalanine. Of the read, only the CDR3 DNA is kept; its 51 bases are in frame from base 1. The donors were some 36 Caucasian individuals from Russia, aged roughly 6 to 90 years, who were systemically healthy. About 9.8 milliliters of peripheral blood were drawn from each donor into EDTA-treated Vacutainer tubes. Ficoll-Paque density-gradient centrifugation was used to isolate PBMCs, with at least 7 million per sample. Trizol reagent was used to extract total RNA from the PBMCs, yielding at least 6 micrograms per sample. For every donor, an aliquot of PBMCs went through flow cytometry to measure the percentages of naive CD45RAhigh/CD27high T cells. As regards this clonotype: No cognate antigen has been identified for it. Nothing much larger sits one base from this clone, and base qualities are not available.

Sequenced material: blood. The rearrangement joined TRBV4-3 to TRBJ2-5; the D gene is perhaps TRBD1 or TRBD2, each of them matching over 5 bases. This sequence was found in a human donor in good health. The base sequence is TGCGCCAGCAGCCAAAATTGGTCCGGGACGTACCAAGAGACCCAGTACTTC. It codes for CASSQNWSGTYQETQYF.